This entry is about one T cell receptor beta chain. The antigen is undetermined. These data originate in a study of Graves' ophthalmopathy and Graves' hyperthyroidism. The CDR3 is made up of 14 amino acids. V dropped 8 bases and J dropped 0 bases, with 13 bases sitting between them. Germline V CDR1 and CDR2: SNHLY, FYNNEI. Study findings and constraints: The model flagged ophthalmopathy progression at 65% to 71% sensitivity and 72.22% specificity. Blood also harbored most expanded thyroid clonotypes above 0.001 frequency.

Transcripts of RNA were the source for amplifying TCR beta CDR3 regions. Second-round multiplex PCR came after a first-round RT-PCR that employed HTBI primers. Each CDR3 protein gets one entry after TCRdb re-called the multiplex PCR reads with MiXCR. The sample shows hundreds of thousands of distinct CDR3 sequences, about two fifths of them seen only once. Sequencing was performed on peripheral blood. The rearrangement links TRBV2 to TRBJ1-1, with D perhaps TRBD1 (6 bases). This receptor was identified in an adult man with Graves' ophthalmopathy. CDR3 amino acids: CASSGGGMNTEAFF. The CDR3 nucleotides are TGTGCCAGCTCCGGCGGGGGCATGAACACTGAAGCTTTCTTT.